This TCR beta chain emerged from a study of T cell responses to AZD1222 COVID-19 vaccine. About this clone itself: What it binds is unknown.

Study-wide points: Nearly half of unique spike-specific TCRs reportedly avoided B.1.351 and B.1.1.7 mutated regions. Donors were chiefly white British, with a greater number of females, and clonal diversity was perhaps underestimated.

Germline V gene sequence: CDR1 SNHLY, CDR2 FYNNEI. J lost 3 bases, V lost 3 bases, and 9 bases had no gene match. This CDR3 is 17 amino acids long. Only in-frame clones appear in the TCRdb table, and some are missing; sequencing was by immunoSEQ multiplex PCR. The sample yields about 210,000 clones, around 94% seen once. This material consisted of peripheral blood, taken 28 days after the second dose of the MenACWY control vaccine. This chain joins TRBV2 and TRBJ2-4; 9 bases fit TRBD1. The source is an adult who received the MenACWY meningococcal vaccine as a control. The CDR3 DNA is TGTGCCAGCAGTGATGATGGGACAGGGATAGTCAAAAACATTCAGTACTTC. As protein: CASSDDGTGIVKNIQYF. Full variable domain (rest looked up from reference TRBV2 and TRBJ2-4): EPEVTQTPSHQVTQMGQEVILRCVPISNHLYFYWYRQILGQKVEFLVSFYNNEISEKSEIFDDQFSVERPDGSNFTLKIRSTKLEDSAMYFCASSDDGTGIVKNIQYFGAGTRLSVL.